The entry that follows covers one TCR beta chain sequence. It has no known antigen specificity. Per-base quality was not reported, and no clone a single base away is much larger than it. Peripheral blood CD8+ and CD4+ T cells from healthy donors, Susac syndrome patients and multiple sclerosis patients were profiled using high-throughput TCR beta sequencing. The Susac syndrome patients fulfilled recently defined diagnostic criteria for definite or probable disease. Bulk CD8+ and CD4+ T cells were purified by magnetic negative isolation, while CD8+ TEMRA cells were enriched using FACS. Blood was drawn into EDTA tubes, processed within 24 hours, and PBMCs were isolated by density gradient centrifugation. PBMCs intended for TCR sequencing were frozen in liquid nitrogen and were later thawed in a 37 degrees C water bath. A purity of at least 90% was achieved for sorted or isolated CD4+, CD8+ and CD8+ TEMRA cells.

Spanning cysteine to phenylalanine, the CDR3 consists of 13 amino acids. The CDR3 DNA has 39 bases and is translated from base 1. The CDR1 and CDR2 encoded by the germline V gene are MNHEY and SVGAGI. Between the V and J ends, shortened by 6 bases and 5 bases respectively, the junction contains 13 bases. RNA was extracted using the RNeasy kit, and about 0.5 to 1 microgram was reverse transcribed with random hexamers. The immunoSEQ multiplex PCR assay, covering 54 Vbeta and 13 Jbeta segments, was used to amplify TCR beta CDR3 regions. Bias from PCR amplification was corrected by using a synthetic template baseline for primer optimization and for computational correction. The study's own analysis went as follows. Reads were assigned to V, D and J genes according to IMGT and analyzed in immunoSEQ Analyzer, with only productive sequences retained. Clonality was calculated as one minus the Shannon entropy normalized by log2 of the number of productive unique sequences. Public and private clones were assessed among the 100 most prevalent clones of each patient and control. Clones were defined as Susac-specific when absent from the healthy and MS cohorts, from about 1,100 published viral clones and from other ImmuneACCESS disease sequences. Clones were called with MiXCR by TCRdb after fastp trimmed the public reads at Q25, and only in-frame beta chains were retained. Every CDR3 protein is listed once, alongside the most common genes and DNA of its rows. These V and J calls originate from TCRdb's pipeline instead of the authors' own analysis. The sample yields about 180,000 distinct CDR3 sequences; 90% to 95% were counted once. The ten largest clones capture 0.1% to 0.13% of the sample.

These data originate in a study of CD8 T cells in Susac syndrome (dated by TCRdb to the late 2010s). Some background on the complete study: Of the Susac syndrome patients who were sequenced, 8 or 9 were in clinical remission while about six had clinically active disease. Susac syndrome patients were therapy-naive, on corticosteroids (some also receiving IVIg), or on IVIg alone at blood withdrawal. Repertoire sequencing was used to test whether CD8+ T cell activation and differentiation in Susac syndrome was antigen driven. The investigation overall reported the following: The CD4+ T cell repertoire of patients with Susac syndrome showed no detectable clonal expansion. The TCR sequencing and HLA analysis was acknowledged to have included a relatively small number of individuals.

The sample was CD4+ T cells from PBMCs. The sequence is built from TRBV6-5 and TRBJ1-2; the D region possibly corresponds to TRBD1 (6 bases align). The receptor was derived from a human donor with Susac syndrome. CDR3 protein: CASRPGHSYGYTF. The bases are TGTGCCAGCAGACCGGGACACAGTTATGGCTACACCTTC.